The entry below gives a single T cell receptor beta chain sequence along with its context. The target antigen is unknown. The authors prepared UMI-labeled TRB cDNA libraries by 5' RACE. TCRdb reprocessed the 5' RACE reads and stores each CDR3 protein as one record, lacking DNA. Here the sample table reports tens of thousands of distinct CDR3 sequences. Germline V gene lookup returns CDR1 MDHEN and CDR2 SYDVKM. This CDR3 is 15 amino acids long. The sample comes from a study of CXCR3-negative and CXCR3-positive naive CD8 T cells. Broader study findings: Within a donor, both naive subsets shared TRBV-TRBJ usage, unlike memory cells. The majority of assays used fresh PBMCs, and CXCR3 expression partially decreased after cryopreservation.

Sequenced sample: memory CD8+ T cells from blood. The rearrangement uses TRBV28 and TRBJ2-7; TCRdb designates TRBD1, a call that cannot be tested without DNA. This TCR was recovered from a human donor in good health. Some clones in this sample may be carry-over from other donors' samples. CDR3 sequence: CASSLGGTGAYEQYF.